These 11 T cell receptor beta chains were all obtained from the same sample, sequenced in a study of Graves' ophthalmopathy and Graves' hyperthyroidism. For repertoire sequencing, the TCR beta CDR3 regions were amplified from RNA transcripts. The first round was an RT-PCR with HTBI primers, and the second round was a multiplex PCR. TCRdb recomputed calls from the multiplex PCR reads with MiXCR, one row per CDR3 protein. The table has 500,000 to 700,000 distinct CDR3 sequences, approximately 35% seen once. Sequencing was performed on peripheral blood or thyroid tissue (not recorded which). All receptors come from an adult man with Graves' hyperthyroidism.

This clonotype has a count of ten or more. V usage is TRBV6-5 and J usage is TRBJ2-7; D uncertain. The CDR3 totals 14 residues. V was trimmed by 4 bases and J by 5 bases, leaving 15 bases between them. The germline CDR1 and CDR2 sequences are MNHEY and SVGAGI. The CDR3 loop reads CASSSTNRANEQYF. The CDR3 DNA sequence: TGTGCCAGCAGTTCCACAAACCGGGCGAACGAGCAGTACTTC.

At least ten counts were recorded for this clonotype. The chain employs TRBV5-8 and TRBJ1-2, with TRBD1 matching 8 bases. The ends lost 0 bases at V and 8 bases at J; junction bases unmatched: 3. The length of the CDR3 is 13 residues. Germline-derived CDR1 and CDR2 are SGHTS and YDEGEE. The CDR3 DNA follows: TGTGCCAGCAGCTTGGAACAGGGGGTGGGCTACACCTTC. Residues: CASSLEQGVGYTF.

There are a few counts of this clonotype. The chain links TRBV7-3 to TRBJ2-3; TRBD2 agrees at 8 bases. CDR1 is SGHTA, CDR2 FQGTGA, per germline. The junction had 17 bases not matched to a gene; V was cut back by 5 bases and J by 4 bases. The CDR3 covers 18 residues. In nucleotides, the CDR3 is TGTGCCAGCAGCACTACACCTCCATCGGCGGGAGGACCAGATACGCAGTATTTT. It specifies CASSTTPPSAGGPDTQYF.

This clonotype was seen more than once but under ten times. The chain has TRBV6-6 and TRBJ1-5; TRBD1 matches at 10 bases. CDR3 size: 16 residues. Per germline, CDR1 MNHNY and CDR2 SVGAGI (reference sequence). Trimming removed 10 bases from V and 0 bases from J; junction bases left unmatched: 9. The CDR3 DNA reads as TGTGCCACATCTCCGGGACAGGGGAATAGCAATCAGCCCCAGCATTTT. This sequence encodes CATSPGQGNSNQPQHF.

About this clonotype itself: A much larger clone sits a single nucleotide away, making a read error possible. This chain connects TRBV10-3 to TRBJ2-7; D remains unclear. Germline assignment: CDR1 ENHRY and CDR2 SYGVKD. The CDR3 runs to 12 residues. Trimming took off 0 bases at V and 4 bases at J, with 4 bases between the two ends. The CDR3 here is CAISESEYEQYF. The CDR3 DNA reads TGTGCCATCAGTGAGTCAGAGTACGAGCAGTACTTC.

This clonotype was seen repeatedly, ten times or more. The rearrangement uses TRBV10-3 and TRBJ1-2; the D is unclear. This CDR3 is built from 16 residues. From germline, CDR1 is ENHRY and CDR2 SYGVKD. Trimming shortened V by 0 bases and J by 4 bases, and 15 bases separated the two germline ends. The CDR3, as DNA: TGTGCCATCAGTGAGTCTGCACAAGGTCGGGTCTATGGCTACACCTTC. Translating gives CAISESAQGRVYGYTF.

The sample holds one count of this clonotype. One end of the junction does not line up with germline, which may come from a read error. This chain connects TRBV7-9 to TRBJ1-1; D remains ambiguous. The CDR3 is 15 amino acids. CDR1 and CDR2 (germline): SEHNR, FQNEAQ (reference sequence). The CDR3 bases are TGTGCCAGCAGCGTAGCTGCGGGGATGAACACTGAAGCTTTCTTT. This codes for CASSVAAGMNTEAFF. The full variable domain, with the rest looked up from reference TRBV7-9 and TRBJ1-1, is DTGVSQNPRHKITKRGQNVTFRCDPISEHNRLYWYRQTLGQGPEFLTYFQNEAQLEKSRLLSDRFSAERPKGSFSTLEIQRTEQGDSAMYLCASSVAAGMNTEAFFGQGTRLTVV.

This chain connects TRBV7-2 to TRBJ2-5; 9 positions match TRBD2. The CDR3 extends over 13 amino acids. The germline CDR1 and CDR2 sequences are SGHTA and FQGNSA. The junction had 5 bases not matched to a gene; V was cut back by 5 bases and J by 7 bases. CDR3: CASSPLSGGTQYF. CDR3 DNA sequence: TGTGCCAGCAGCCCCCTTAGCGGGGGGACCCAGTACTTC.

This clonotype was counted ten times or more. One base away lies a much larger clone, so this may be a sequencing read error. Since no conserved phenylalanine or tryptophan closes the CDR3, a read error is the likely cause. The chain is built from TRBV2 and TRBJ1-6, with 9 bases aligning to TRBD1. V was pared by 6 bases and J by 7 bases, with 7 bases of the junction left unmatched. Germline lookup yields CDR1 SNHLY and CDR2 FYNNEI. The CDR3 length is 15 residues. Written as DNA, the CDR3 is TGTGCCAGCAGGGGGATTGGGACAGGGAATTCACCCCTCCACCTT. Translated, it gives CASRGIGTGNSPLHL.

Many counts were recorded for this clonotype. The V and J genes are TRBV19 and TRBJ2-7; D possibly corresponds to TRBD1 (5 bases). V dropped 3 bases and J dropped 6 bases, with 21 bases sitting between them. From germline, CDR1 is LNHDA and CDR2 SQIVND (reference sequence). CDR3 size: 16 residues. The CDR3 DNA is TGTGCCAGTAGTATGAGGCAGGGCCCTTCAAGATCCGAGCAGTACTTC. It is translated as CASSMRQGPSRSEQYF. The full variable domain, rest sourced from reference TRBV19 and TRBJ2-7, is DGGITQSPKYLFRKEGQNVTLSCEQNLNHDAMYWYRQDPGQGLRLIYYSQIVNDFQKGDIAEGYSVSREKKESFPLTVTSAQKNPTAFYLCASSMRQGPSRSEQYFGPGTRLTVT.

Comments on this clonotype: Since no conserved phenylalanine or tryptophan closes the CDR3, a read error is the likely cause. This chain links TRBV9 with TRBJ2-7; D possibly corresponds to TRBD1 (6 bases). There are 15 residues in the CDR3. In germline, CDR1 is SGDLS, CDR2 YYNGEE. The germline V and J ends were trimmed by 0 bases and 1 base, with 11 bases remaining between them. The CDR3 spells CASSVGRGSSYEQYL. The CDR3 DNA reads TGTGCCAGCAGCGTAGGCAGGGGCAGTTCCTACGAGCAGTACCTC.